A single sample gave rise to the 19 T cell receptor beta chains below, sequenced in a study of cytomegalovirus exposure and HLA in healthy donors. Primers: 60 Vbeta forward and 13 Jbeta reverse. Using immunoSEQ multiplex PCR, the repertoire was profiled, and TCRdb retains in-frame clones only, with some absent. This sample has about 160,000 clones, with approximately 81% found just once. Sequencing was performed on PBMCs. These receptors were taken from a man aged 25 to 40 in good health and CMV-seronegative.

V gene TRBV2 combines with J gene TRBJ1-5; D call uncertain. This CDR3 is 17 amino acids long. Germline loops: CDR1 SNHLY, CDR2 FYNNEI. The ends were cut back, 6 bases at V and 0 bases at J, with 18 bases in the middle. The CDR3 sequence: CASSPGHNKYSNQPQHF. In DNA, the CDR3 is TGTGCCAGCAGCCCTGGGCACAACAAATATAGCAATCAGCCCCAGCATTTT.

The gene calls are TRBV7-2 and TRBJ2-7; D is undetermined. The germline V gene has CDR1 SGHTA and CDR2 FQGNSA. CDR3 length: 14 amino acids. The V gene lost 3 bases and the J gene lost 3 bases, with 12 bases spanning the gap. DNA for the CDR3: TGTGCCAGCAGCTTGGGCCCCCGAAACTACGAGCAGTACTTC. Amino acids: CASSLGPRNYEQYF. Full variable domain (remainder filled in from reference TRBV7-2 and TRBJ2-7): GAGVSQSPSNKVTEKGKDVELRCDPISGHTALYWYRQSLGQGLEFLIYFQGNSAPDKSGLPSDRFSAERTGGSVSTLTIQRTQQEDSAVYLCASSLGPRNYEQYFGPGTRLTVT.

The genes are TRBV11-3 and TRBJ2-3, with 7 bases lining up with TRBD2. The CDR3 sequence is 16 residues long. Germline V CDR1 and CDR2: SGHNT, YENEEA. Losses at the gene ends were 3 bases for V and 4 bases for J; bases not matched to a gene: 10. In DNA form, the CDR3 reads TGTGCCAGCAGCTTTTTACGCCCGGGGGGTCCAGATACGCAGTATTTT. Encoded protein: CASSFLRPGGPDTQYF.

The chain has TRBV4-1 and TRBJ2-7; TRBD2 aligns across 10 bases. The CDR3 spans 19 residues. With V trimmed by 1 base and J by 3 bases, 15 bases remained unmatched. Per germline, CDR1 MGHRA and CDR2 YSYEKL. CDR3 in DNA: TGCGCCAGCAGCCAAGGTCAAGCGGGGGGGAATCGTTTTATCTACGAGCAGTACTTC. Translated, it gives CASSQGQAGGNRFIYEQYF.

The rearrangement joins TRBV7-8 to TRBJ2-5; 7 positions match TRBD2. CDR3 length equals 15 residues. The germline gives CDR1 SGHVS, CDR2 FQNEAQ. V shed 7 bases, J shed 5 bases, and the junction held 13 bases outside the gene matches. CDR3 bases: TGTGCCAGCACGTCGGCGCGGGAGTTGGGCGAGACCCAGTACTTC. It yields the protein CASTSARELGETQYF.

This chain connects TRBV30 to TRBJ1-1; no clear D gene. Germline V gives CDR1 GTSNPN, CDR2 SVGIG (reference sequence). This CDR3 comprises 14 residues. V was trimmed by 3 bases and J by 0 bases, leaving 11 bases between them. The CDR3 spells CAWRPSGLNTEAFF. The CDR3 region has the DNA TGTGCCTGGAGGCCCTCTGGGCTGAACACTGAAGCTTTCTTT.

This clone was picked up one time. The rearrangement uses TRBV6-1 and TRBJ2-5; 9 nucleotides line up with TRBD1. The end of the DNA is better explained by TRBJ2-7, so the J call may be wrong. The CDR3 length is 17 residues. CDR1 is MNHNS and CDR2 is SASEGT in the germline V gene. Here the CDR3 DNA reads TGTGCCAGCAGTGAAGGCGGCGTGACAGGGGGTTCCTACGAGCAGTACTTC. Translation: CASSEGGVTGGSYEQYF.

CDR3 protein: CASTDGQFRETQYF. CDR3 nucleotide sequence: TGTGCCAGCACAGACGGACAGTTCCGCGAGACCCAGTACTTC. V and J are TRBV6-1 and TRBJ2-5; TRBD1 is a possible D gene (6 bases). This CDR3 has 14 residues. The V end was cut by 7 bases, the J end by 5 bases, with 17 bases between. The V gene's germline CDR1 is MNHNS and CDR2 SASEGT.

The chain couples TRBV5-1 to TRBJ1-2; D perhaps matches TRBD1 (5 bases). The V end was cut by 4 bases, the J end by 2 bases, with 12 bases between. This CDR3 spans 14 amino acids. Germline CDR1 and CDR2: SGHRS and YFSETQ. CDR3: CASSVQGTNYGYTF. CDR3 DNA sequence: TGCGCCAGCAGCGTTCAGGGAACGAACTATGGCTACACCTTC.

This clone was picked up a small number of times. This chain uses TRBV7-9 with TRBJ1-1; 7 bases align to TRBD1. CDR1 and CDR2 from the germline V gene are SEHNR and FQNEAQ (reference sequence). The junction had 9 bases not matched to a gene; V was cut back by 5 bases and J by 3 bases. The CDR3 runs 15 residues. CDR3 bases: TGTGCCAGCAGCCCCCAACAGGGGCGGGACACTGAAGCTTTCTTT. It translates to CASSPQQGRDTEAFF.

About this clone itself: Distinct nucleotide sequences in the sample also encode this CDR3. The V call is TRBV6-4, the J call TRBJ2-3, with D uncertain. CDR3 size: 13 residues. The germline CDR1 and CDR2 sequences are MRHNA and SNTAGT. V gave up 3 bases and J gave up 0 bases, with 4 bases separating them. For the CDR3, the DNA is TGTGCCAGCAGTGAGTCTAGCACAGATACGCAGTATTTT. The encoded protein is CASSESSTDTQYF.

This chain connects TRBV25-1 to TRBJ2-1, with TRBD2 matching over 13 bases. Germline V gene lookup returns CDR1 MGHDK and CDR2 SYGVNS. There are 16 residues in the CDR3. J was trimmed by 4 bases and V by 6 bases; bases with no gene match: 6. The CDR3: CASRKGGLAGYNEQFF. DNA for the CDR3: TGTGCCAGCAGGAAAGGGGGACTAGCGGGGTACAATGAGCAGTTCTTC.

This chain connects TRBV28 to TRBJ2-7, with 7 bases matching TRBD2. Germline V gene lookup returns CDR1 MDHEN and CDR2 SYDVKM. V gave up 5 bases and J gave up 4 bases; unmatched junction bases: 5. There are 13 residues in the CDR3. DNA of the CDR3: TGTGCCAGCAGTAGAGGGAGGGCTTACGAGCAGTACTTC. This encodes CASSRGRAYEQYF.

This clone occurred a few times. In the same sample, other DNA sequences code for this CDR3. The chain uses TRBV13 and TRBJ2-7, with 8 bases identical to TRBD1. Germline CDR1 reads PRHDT; CDR2 reads FYEKMQ (reference sequence). The length of the CDR3 is 15 residues. V dropped 5 bases and J dropped 3; count of bases not matched to a gene: 9. The DNA of the CDR3 is TGTGCCAGCAGCCTCCCCGGACAGGGACTCTACGAGCAGTACTTC. It codes for CASSLPGQGLYEQYF.

In its sample, this clone was seen a few times. CDR3 in amino acids: CASSLPSGSYNEQFF. The CDR3 DNA sequence: TGCGCCAGCAGCTTGCCCAGCGGGAGTTACAATGAGCAGTTCTTC. The rearrangement joins TRBV5-1 to TRBJ2-1, with 8 bases identical to TRBD2. The CDR3 consists of 15 residues. V shed 1 base and J 4 bases; nucleotides not matched to a gene: 4. From germline, CDR1 is SGHRS and CDR2 YFSETQ.

This clone was counted between two and nine times. This chain uses TRBV19 with TRBJ2-5, with D possibly being TRBD2 (6 bases). The germline V and J ends were trimmed by 5 bases and 5 bases, with 12 bases remaining between them. Germline-derived CDR1 and CDR2 are LNHDA and SQIVND (reference sequence). This CDR3 spans 13 amino acids. CDR3 DNA sequence: TGTGCCAGTAGTGAAACCCGGGGGGAGACCCAGTACTTC. Its protein is CASSETRGETQYF. Full variable domain (outside the CDR3, taken from reference TRBV19 and TRBJ2-5): DGGITQSPKYLFRKEGQNVTLSCEQNLNHDAMYWYRQDPGQGLRLIYYSQIVNDFQKGDIAEGYSVSREKKESFPLTVTSAQKNPTAFYLCASSETRGETQYFGPGTRLLVL.

The chain carries TRBV5-5 and TRBJ2-6; TRBD1 aligns across 9 bases. The V gene's germline CDR1 is SGHKS and CDR2 YYEKEE (reference sequence). V shed 2 bases and J 0 bases; nucleotides not matched to a gene: 6. The CDR3 extends over 18 amino acids. In nucleotides, the CDR3 is TGTGCCAGCAGCTTTGACAGGGGGACCTTCTCTGGGGCCAACGTCCTGACTTTC. Residues: CASSFDRGTFSGANVLTF.

The rearrangement links TRBV7-9 to TRBJ2-2, with a tentative D call TRBD1 (6 bases). CDR1 SEHNR and CDR2 FQNEAQ come from the germline V gene (reference sequence). V was shortened by 6 bases and J by 4 bases, with 12 bases between the two germline ends. The CDR3 has 14 residues. The CDR3 nucleotides read TGTGCCAGCAGTAGGGACACTCGCACCGGGGAGCTGTTTTTT. Amino acids: CASSRDTRTGELFF.

This sequence joins TRBV6-5 and TRBJ2-1; TRBD2 agrees at 9 bases. Per germline, CDR1 MNHEY and CDR2 SVGAGI. Trimming cost V 4 bases and J 3 bases; bases outside gene matches: 1. The length of the CDR3 is 14 residues. The CDR3 nucleotides read TGTGCCAGCAGTTGGCGGGAGGGCTACAATGAGCAGTTCTTC. This encodes CASSWREGYNEQFF.